The TCR beta chain described here comes from a study of cytomegalovirus exposure and HLA in healthy donors. Background on the study: T cells numbering about 179 million yielded 100 million to 120 million unique TCR beta sequences in an earlier analysis.

Trimming pared 0 bases from V and 4 bases from J, leaving 16 bases between. Germline loops: CDR1 SGHDT, CDR2 YYEEEE. This CDR3 contains 16 residues. In regard to this clone: Its specificity is not known.

PCR used 60 Vbeta primers and 13 Jbeta primers. Clones were sequenced by immunoSEQ multiplex PCR, and TCRdb holds only the in-frame ones, with some missing. The sample has around 140,000 clones, approximately 60% seen once. Study outcomes and limitations: Some TCR beta chains (around 180 of them) were listed as cytomegalovirus-associated. An analysis that was carried out later associated 16,951 TCR beta sequences with HLA alleles at 0.05 false discovery rate. Roughly even sequencing depth across donors was the assumption behind the presence/absence analyses.

This receptor was taken from a woman between 40 and 50 years old in good health and CMV-seronegative. Material for sequencing was PBMCs. This sequence joins TRBV5-6 and TRBJ1-2; D is unclear. CDR3: CASSLASGVNPYGYTF. The CDR3, as DNA: TGTGCCAGCAGCTTGGCCTCGGGAGTCAATCCCTATGGCTACACCTTC.